This T cell receptor beta chain was profiled in a study of blood T cell repertoires in COVID-19. Overall study context: The study drew acute and convalescent COVID-19 samples from the United States, Italy and Spain.

Germline CDR1 and CDR2: SGHVS and FQNEAQ. The V gene lost 3 bases and the J gene lost 6 bases, with 15 bases spanning the gap. This CDR3 is built from 15 residues. Only in-frame clones appear in the TCRdb table, and some are missing; sequencing was by immunoSEQ multiplex PCR. The profile shows over 60,000 clones, 85% to 90% of them singletons. The source is a man aged 70-80 years with active or convalescent COVID-19. Sequencing was done on a sample of peripheral blood. This rearrangement joins TRBV7-8 to TRBJ2-1; D remains ambiguous. CDR3 coding DNA: TGTGCCAGCAGCTTCTCTATCCGAACGGGCAATGAGCAGTTCTTC. Residues: CASSFSIRTGNEQFF.